This paragraph reports one TCR beta chain. The data were taken from a study of OX40 agonist ivuxolimab in advanced cancers. Across the study: Mean age about 60 years, range about 23 to 80; around 80% male. Partial responses occurred in three patients (one hepatocellular carcinoma, two cutaneous melanoma).

Data came from immunoSEQ multiplex PCR; TCRdb stores just in-frame clones and leaves some out. The table shows about 62,000 clones, with 81% occurring only once. Germline lookup yields CDR1 SGHDN and CDR2 FVKESK. The CDR3 runs to 13 residues. J lost 5 bases, V lost 4 bases, and 2 bases had no gene match. This TCR was sampled from an adult with an advanced solid tumor such as melanoma, head and neck, liver or kidney cancer. The chain uses TRBV14 and TRBJ2-5; the match to TRBD1 covers 9 bases. The starting material was CD4+ or CD8+ T cells sorted from blood, obtained in a trial of the OX40 agonist ivuxolimab. The CDR3 here is CASSRDRVETQYF. The CDR3 bases are TGTGCCAGCAGCCGGGACAGGGTTGAGACCCAGTACTTC. Full variable domain (outside the CDR3, taken from reference TRBV14 and TRBJ2-5): EAGVTQFPSHSVIEKGQTVTLRCDPISGHDNLYWYRRVMGKEIKFLLHFVKESKQDESGMPNNRFLAERTGGTYSTLKVQPAELEDSGVYFCASSRDRVETQYFGPGTRLLVL.